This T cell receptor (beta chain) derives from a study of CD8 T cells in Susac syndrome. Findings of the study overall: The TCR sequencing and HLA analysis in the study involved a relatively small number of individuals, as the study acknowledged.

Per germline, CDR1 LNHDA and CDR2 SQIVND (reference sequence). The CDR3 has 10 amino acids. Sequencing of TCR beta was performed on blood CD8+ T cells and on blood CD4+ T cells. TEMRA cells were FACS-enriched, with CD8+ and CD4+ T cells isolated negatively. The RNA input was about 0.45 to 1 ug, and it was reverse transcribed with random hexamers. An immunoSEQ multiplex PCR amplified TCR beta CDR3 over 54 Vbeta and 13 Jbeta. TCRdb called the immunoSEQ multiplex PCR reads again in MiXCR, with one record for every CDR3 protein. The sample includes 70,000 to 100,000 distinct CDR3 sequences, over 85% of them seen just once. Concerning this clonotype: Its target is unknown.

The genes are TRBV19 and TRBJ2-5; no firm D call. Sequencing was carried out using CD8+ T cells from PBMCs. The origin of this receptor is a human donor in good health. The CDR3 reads CLKRKETQYF. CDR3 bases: TGTCTGAAAAGAAAAGAGACCCAGTACTTC.